Following are 21 T cell receptor beta chains from one sample sequenced in a study of blood T cell repertoires in COVID-19. Clones were read by immunoSEQ multiplex PCR, and TCRdb kept only the in-frame ones, dropping some. The repertoire consists of under 350,000 clones, with 85% to 90% occurring once and the leading ten covering about 4.2%. Sequenced sample: PBMCs or T cells enriched from blood (not recorded which). The receptors shown here come from a young man who had recovered from COVID-19.

V is TRBV14 and J is TRBJ1-1, with 10 bases that match TRBD1. CDR3 length equals 17 residues. The germline V gene encodes CDR1 SGHDN and CDR2 FVKESK. J lost 4 bases, V lost 3 bases, and 11 bases had no gene match. The CDR3 loop is CASSQRDRGLVFTEAFF. The CDR3 DNA sequence: TGTGCCAGCAGCCAGAGGGACAGGGGCCTAGTGTTCACTGAAGCTTTCTTT.

V gene TRBV28 combines with J gene TRBJ1-6; possibly TRBD1 for D (6 bases). The ends were cut back, 6 bases at V and 10 bases at J, with 31 bases in the middle. There are 19 residues in the CDR3. Germline V CDR1 and CDR2: MDHEN, SYDVKM. CDR3 sequence: CASSLGRVQGIRVVSPLHF. The CDR3 DNA reads as TGTGCCAGCAGCTTAGGAAGGGTCCAGGGGATAAGGGTGGTGTCACCCCTCCACTTT.

The chain couples TRBV7-9 to TRBJ2-1; D possibly corresponds to TRBD2 (7 bases). Trimming stripped 8 bases from V and 0 bases from J, with 20 bases between. Germline V gene sequence: CDR1 SEHNR, CDR2 FQNEAQ (reference sequence). This CDR3 has 17 residues. The CDR3: CASLFLGGGSSYNEQFF. DNA of the CDR3: TGTGCCAGCCTCTTCCTGGGGGGCGGGAGCTCCTACAATGAGCAGTTCTTC.

The V and J genes are TRBV5-1 and TRBJ2-1; possibly TRBD2 for D (5 bases). There are 15 residues in the CDR3. Trimming shortened V by 0 bases and J by 7 bases, and 14 bases separated the two germline ends. Germline CDR1 reads SGHRS; CDR2 reads YFSETQ. CDR3 loop: CASSLGPPPGNEQFF. The CDR3 DNA sequence: TGCGCCAGCAGCTTGGGACCGCCGCCGGGGAATGAGCAGTTCTTC.

The chain links TRBV13 to TRBJ2-7, with D perhaps TRBD2 (6 bases). Trimming removed 2 bases from V and 4 bases from J, with 12 bases in between. The CDR3 sequence is 14 residues long. CDR1 and CDR2 from the germline V gene are PRHDT and FYEKMQ (reference sequence). The CDR3, as DNA: TGTGCCAGCAGCTTACAACTAGCTCCGTACGAGCAGTACTTC. Amino acid sequence: CASSLQLAPYEQYF.

The chain recombines TRBV28 with TRBJ2-5; 7 bases fit TRBD2. Germline trimming cut 5 bases from V and 1 base from J; bases unmatched to any gene: 7. The CDR3 runs 15 residues. The V gene's germline CDR1 is MDHEN and CDR2 SYDVKM. The CDR3 here is CASSIPSGGQETQYF. The CDR3 DNA sequence: TGTGCCAGCAGTATACCGTCGGGGGGCCAAGAGACCCAGTACTTC.

The chain links TRBV7-6 to TRBJ2-1; 9 bases agree with TRBD2. Trimming at V came to 3 bases and at J to 4 bases, leaving 10 bases not matched to a gene. Germline loops: CDR1 SGHVS, CDR2 FNYEAQ. CDR3 length: 17 residues. Here the CDR3 reads CASSFISGGEEYNEQFF. The CDR3 DNA reads as TGTGCCAGCAGCTTCATTAGCGGGGGAGAAGAATACAATGAGCAGTTCTTC.

This sequence joins TRBV6-5 and TRBJ2-7; TRBD1 aligns across 11 bases. V was clipped by 8 bases and J by 7 bases; unmatched bases: 13. The CDR3 consists of 15 residues. From germline, CDR1 is MNHEY and CDR2 SVGAGI. CDR3 sequence: CASGLLGQGEDEQYF. CDR3 nucleotides: TGTGCCAGCGGCCTCTTGGGACAGGGGGAGGATGAGCAGTACTTC.

The rearrangement uses TRBV5-1 and TRBJ2-3, with 9 bases matching TRBD2. V dropped 7 bases and J dropped 4; count of bases not matched to a gene: 13. The CDR3 extends over 16 amino acids. Germline CDR1 reads SGHRS; CDR2 reads YFSETQ. The DNA of the CDR3 is TGCGCCAGCCTACCTCTAGCGGGATCCTGGGCAGATACGCAGTATTTT. Protein sequence: CASLPLAGSWADTQYF.

V gene TRBV19 combines with J gene TRBJ1-4, with unresolved D. The ends were cut back, 4 bases at V and 0 bases at J, with 9 bases in the middle. Germline V lookup: CDR1 LNHDA, CDR2 SQIVND (reference sequence). The CDR3 has 15 residues. CDR3 amino acids: CASSNSHPTNEKLFF. Here the CDR3 DNA reads TGTGCCAGTAGTAACAGTCATCCAACTAATGAAAAACTGTTTTTT.

The chain combines TRBV6-5 with TRBJ2-7; D might be TRBD1 (6 bases). The length of the CDR3 is 13 residues. Trimming pared 8 bases from V and 6 bases from J, leaving 17 bases between. Germline CDR1 reads MNHEY; CDR2 reads SVGAGI. This CDR3 is CASGQINPLEQYF. The CDR3, as DNA: TGTGCCAGCGGACAGATTAATCCCCTCGAGCAGTACTTC.

V gene TRBV7-8 combines with J gene TRBJ2-3; tentative D call: TRBD2 (5 bases). CDR1 SGHVS and CDR2 FQNEAQ come from the germline V gene. This CDR3 has 16 amino acids. Trimming shortened V by 2 bases and J by 5 bases, and 17 bases separated the two germline ends. The CDR3 sequence: CASSLIHGLGRDTQYF. The DNA for the CDR3 is TGTGCCAGCAGCTTAATCCACGGGCTGGGGAGAGATACGCAGTATTTT.

The chain recombines TRBV7-6 with TRBJ2-7, with D possibly being TRBD2 (5 bases). With 8 bases removed from V and 0 bases from J, the gap between germline ends came to 17 bases. The CDR3 contains 15 residues. Germline assignment: CDR1 SGHVS and CDR2 FNYEAQ. CDR3 protein: CASARTSGNSYEQYF. CDR3 DNA sequence: TGTGCCAGCGCCCGTACGTCCGGGAACTCCTACGAGCAGTACTTC.

The gene calls are TRBV13 and TRBJ2-6; TRBD1 matches 8 bases. Per germline, CDR1 PRHDT and CDR2 FYEKMQ (reference sequence). This CDR3 is 17 amino acids long. V was pared by 4 bases and J by 0 bases, with 5 bases of the junction left unmatched. The CDR3 DNA is TGTGCCAGCAGCTCGGGACAGGAGTTCTCTGGGGCCAACGTCCTGACTTTC. Amino acids: CASSSGQEFSGANVLTF.

The gene calls are TRBV6-1 and TRBJ2-7; D remains unclear. From germline, CDR1 is MNHNS and CDR2 SASEGT. There are 15 residues in the CDR3. V was pared by 1 base and J by 2 bases, with 12 bases between. The CDR3 bases are TGTGCCAGCAGTGAAGGCTCCTCCTCGGCCTACGAGCAGTACTTC. It encodes CASSEGSSSAYEQYF.

The chain employs TRBV5-8 and TRBJ2-1, with 8 bases matching TRBD1. J gave up 0 bases and V 3 bases, and 5 bases lay outside the gene matches. This CDR3 comprises 16 residues. Looked up from germline, CDR1 is SGHTS and CDR2 is YDEGEE. CDR3 DNA: TGTGCCAGCAGCTGGGGGACAGGATTCTCCTACAATGAGCAGTTCTTC. As protein: CASSWGTGFSYNEQFF.

This chain links TRBV27 with TRBJ2-3; 12 nucleotides match TRBD1. CDR1 is MNHEY and CDR2 is SMNVEV in the germline V gene (reference sequence). J lost 3 bases, V lost 5 bases, and 9 bases had no gene match. There are 17 residues in the CDR3. The CDR3 nucleotides are TGTGCCAGCAGTCTGGGGACAGGGGGCTTAGAGACAGATACGCAGTATTTT. It specifies CASSLGTGGLETDTQYF.

The chain uses TRBV6-2 or TRBV6-3 and TRBJ2-7; D remains ambiguous. CDR1 is MNHEY, CDR2 SVGEGT, per germline. The CDR3 sequence is 11 residues long. The V end lost 5 bases, the J end lost 6 bases, and 8 bases lay between the germline ends. Here the CDR3 reads CASSVGAEQYF. In nucleotides, the CDR3 is TGTGCCAGCAGTGTGGGCGCCGAGCAGTACTTC.

The chain has TRBV9 and TRBJ2-1; TRBD2 agrees at 13 bases. This CDR3 contains 15 residues. V trimming: 6 bases; J trimming: 7 bases; junction bases outside the gene matches: 7. Germline values: CDR1 SGDLS, CDR2 YYNGEE. DNA for the CDR3: TGTGCCAGCACCCTACTAGCGGGGGGGGGTAATGAGCAGTTCTTC. Amino acid sequence: CASTLLAGGGNEQFF.

The gene calls are TRBV19 and TRBJ1-5; D gene ambiguous. The V and J ends lost 3 bases and 0 bases respectively, with 9 bases between them. The CDR3 sequence is 15 residues long. Germline-derived CDR1 and CDR2 are LNHDA and SQIVND (reference sequence). This CDR3 reads CASSIAGYSNQPQHF. CDR3 in DNA: TGTGCCAGTAGTATCGCCGGTTATAGCAATCAGCCCCAGCATTTT.

The chain uses TRBV9 and TRBJ1-2; D not certain. Germline V gene data show CDR1 as SGDLS and CDR2 as YYNGEE. CDR3 length equals 13 residues. Trimming left V 0 bases short and J 3 bases short, with 6 bases between. Here the CDR3 reads CASSVGGDYGYTF. CDR3 sequence (DNA): TGTGCCAGCAGCGTAGGGGGAGACTATGGCTACACCTTC.